These 16 T cell receptor beta chains were all obtained from the same sample, sequenced in a study of breast tumors, draining lymph nodes, adjacent tissues. Breast cancer patients provided tissue from their axillary draining lymph nodes. MiXCR was run by TCRdb on the multiplex PCR reads, yielding one entry per CDR3 protein. The sample holds around 150,000 distinct CDR3 sequences; more than 20% are singletons and the top ten take around 2.6%. The sequencing input was axillary lymph node tissue. The origin of the receptors is a female donor with breast cancer. Some clones in this sample may be carry-over from other donors' samples.

This clonotype was counted at least ten times. The chain uses TRBV19 and TRBJ1-5; 10 nucleotides align to TRBD1. CDR1 and CDR2 (germline): LNHDA, SQIVND (reference sequence). CDR3 length: 14 amino acids. V dropped 6 bases and J dropped 5; count of bases not matched to a gene: 4. CDR3 DNA: TGTGCCAGTAGGTCCGGGACAGGGGATCAGCCCCAGCATTTT. It codes for CASRSGTGDQPQHF.

CDR3 bases: TGTGCCAGCAGTACAGGGGGCGTTGGGTGTTCACCCCTCCACTTT. It yields the protein CASSTGGVGCSPLHF. The chain links TRBV28 to TRBJ1-6, with 9 bases lining up with TRBD1. CDR3 length equals 15 residues. J gave up 9 bases and V 5 bases, and 8 bases lay outside the gene matches. Germline CDR1 reads MDHEN; CDR2 reads SYDVKM.

The sample holds many counts of this clonotype. J is TRBJ2-5 and V is TRBV29-1, with 11 nucleotides matching TRBD2. CDR3 size: 17 residues. Germline CDR1 SQVTM, CDR2 ANQGSEA. The junction had 13 bases not matched to a gene; V was cut back by 6 bases and J by 1 base. The CDR3 DNA follows: TGCAGCGTGCTCCCCGGGACTAGCGGCTCGACCCAAGAGACCCAGTACTTC. It translates to CSVLPGTSGSTQETQYF.

The chain employs TRBV2 and TRBJ2-2, with a possible D match to TRBD1 (6 bases). Trimming took off 5 bases at V and 3 bases at J, with 10 bases between the two ends. The CDR3 runs 14 residues. Per the germline V gene, CDR1 is SNHLY and CDR2 is FYNNEI. CDR3 nucleotides: TGTGCCAGCAGTACAGGGAGCCACACCGGGGAGCTGTTTTTT. Translated, it gives CASSTGSHTGELFF.

This clonotype was seen many times. J is TRBJ1-5 and V is TRBV10-3; D not certain. V was clipped by 3 bases and J by 3 bases, with 9 bases between them. The CDR3 is 14 residues long. CDR1 ENHRY and CDR2 SYGVKD come from the germline V gene. CDR3 residues: CAISDLGDNQPQHF. In DNA form, the CDR3 reads TGTGCCATCAGTGACCTGGGAGACAATCAGCCCCAGCATTTT.

The V call is TRBV10-3, the J call TRBJ2-1; 7 bases line up with TRBD2. Germline V CDR1 and CDR2: ENHRY, SYGVKD. J was trimmed by 5 bases and V by 2 bases; bases with no gene match: 0. The CDR3 sequence is 13 residues long. CDR3 in amino acids: CAISETSDNEQFF. The CDR3 nucleotides are TGTGCCATCAGTGAGACTAGCGACAATGAGCAGTTCTTC.

There are many counts of this clonotype. The V call is TRBV29-1, the J call TRBJ2-3; the match to TRBD1 covers 8 bases. V dropped 6 bases and J dropped 4; count of bases not matched to a gene: 6. The length of the CDR3 is 13 residues. Germline lookup yields CDR1 SQVTM and CDR2 ANQGSEA. CDR3 bases: TGCAGCGTGGACAGGGTAGGCGCAGATACGCAGTATTTT. It codes for CSVDRVGADTQYF.

This clonotype was seen repeatedly, ten times or more. This rearrangement joins TRBV9 to TRBJ1-3; a possible D gene is TRBD1 (6 bases). Germline V gene lookup returns CDR1 SGDLS and CDR2 YYNGEE. The CDR3 contains 14 residues. Trimming cost V 4 bases and J 2 bases, with 10 bases left between them. CDR3 bases: TGTGCCAGCAGCCTACAGGGAGCTGGAAACACCATATATTTT. Its translation: CASSLQGAGNTIYF.

This clonotype was found many times. The gene calls are TRBV6-1 and TRBJ2-7; TRBD1 or TRBD2 may be the D gene (5 bases each). Trimming left V 6 bases short and J 2 bases short, with 17 bases between. Per germline, CDR1 MNHNS and CDR2 SASEGT. The CDR3 is 15 residues long. Here the CDR3 reads CASSGNGAPTYEQYF. The CDR3 nucleotides are TGTGCCAGCAGCGGTAACGGGGCACCCACCTACGAGCAGTACTTC.

The table lists this clonotype with many counts. This chain links TRBV9 with TRBJ2-7; TRBD2 agrees at 10 bases. Germline CDR1 is SGDLS and CDR2 is YYNGEE. The CDR3 runs to 13 residues. The junction had 6 bases not matched to a gene; V was cut back by 0 bases and J by 12 bases. The CDR3 nucleotides are TGTGCCAGCAGCGTAGCCGTTAGCGGGAGGCTGTACTTC. The encoded protein is CASSVAVSGRLYF.

This clonotype was seen repeatedly, ten times or more. The chain is built from TRBV15 and TRBJ1-3; 7 nucleotides match TRBD1. The germline V gene encodes CDR1 LNHNV and CDR2 YYDKDF (reference sequence). This CDR3 comprises 15 residues. V gave up 0 bases and J gave up 3 bases; unmatched junction bases: 2. CDR3 protein: CATSRDQGGGNTIYF. The CDR3, as DNA: TGTGCCACCAGCAGAGATCAGGGGGGTGGAAACACCATATATTTT.

Many counts were recorded for this clonotype. V and J are TRBV7-9 and TRBJ2-5; tentatively, D is TRBD2 (6 bases). CDR1 SEHNR and CDR2 FQNEAQ come from the germline V gene (reference sequence). V gave up 0 bases and J gave up 5 bases, with 16 bases separating them. The CDR3 loop spans 16 amino acids. Written as DNA, the CDR3 is TGTGCCAGCAGCTTAGCTTTGCGGGACCCAAAGGAGACCCAGTACTTC. Translation: CASSLALRDPKETQYF.

The chain recombines TRBV28 with TRBJ2-5; unclear D gene. Deletions cut 6 bases from V and 3 bases from J, with 8 bases between. Germline V CDR1 and CDR2: MDHEN, SYDVKM. CDR3 size: 12 residues. CDR3 amino acids: CASRTNKETQYF. As DNA, the CDR3 is TGTGCCAGCAGGACAAATAAAGAGACCCAGTACTTC.

The chain couples TRBV12-2 to TRBJ2-5; whether TRBD2, the table's D call, matches the DNA was not checked. TRBV12-2 is tagged as a pseudogene. CDR3 length equals 16 residues. The CDR3 sequence is CASRLGASRAGETQYF. CDR3 nucleotide sequence: TGTGCAAGTCGCTTAGGAGCAAGTAGGGCCGGGGAGACCCAGTACTTC.

Regarding this clonotype: This may arise from a read error, as a much more abundant clone is one base away. This chain connects TRBV20-1 to TRBJ2-1; a weak D match, TRBD2 (5 bases). Germline loops: CDR1 DFQATT, CDR2 SNEGSKA (reference sequence). The CDR3 extends over 12 amino acids. In DNA, the CDR3 is TGCTGTGCTAGAATGAGGCTGACTAATCGGTTCTTC. Amino acid sequence: CCARMRLTNRFF.

This clonotype was picked up many times. This rearrangement joins TRBV5-1 to TRBJ2-5, with 9 bases identical to TRBD1. V lost 1 base, J lost 1 base, and 2 bases stayed unmatched. This CDR3 is 15 amino acids long. Germline CDR1 SGHRS, CDR2 YFSETQ. The CDR3 sequence is CASSLQTGGQETQYF. The CDR3 coding sequence is TGCGCCAGCAGCTTGCAGACAGGGGGCCAAGAGACCCAGTACTTC. The full variable domain, its missing parts supplied by reference TRBV5-1 and TRBJ2-5, is KAGVTQTPRYLIKTRGQQVTLSCSPISGHRSVSWYQQTPGQGLQFLFEYFSETQRNKGNFPGRFSGRQFSNSRSEMNVSTLELGDSALYLCASSLQTGGQETQYFGPGTRLLVL.